This entry is about one TCR beta chain. Its antigen is not known. This sample is drawn from a study of response to subunit inactivated influenza vaccine. One entry per CDR3 protein, called by TCRdb with MiXCR from the RT-PCR reads. The data contain 450,000 to 600,000 distinct CDR3 sequences, approximately 15% of them seen just once; the ten biggest clones take up less than 4%. Whole-study results and caveats: Each seasonal influenza vaccination recruits few new T cells, the authors suggested.

The germline CDR1 and CDR2 sequences are MNHNS and SASEGT. V was shortened by 8 bases and J by 2 bases, with 11 bases between the two germline ends. This CDR3 spans 13 amino acids. The material was CD4+ T cells sorted from PBMCs, obtained roughly 24 months after vaccination. J is TRBJ2-3 and V is TRBV6-1; possible D gene TRBD2, 5 bases. This sequence originates from a man between 50 and 69 years old who received an inactivated influenza vaccine. The CDR3 loop is CASQRQHTDTQYF. The CDR3 DNA is TGTGCCAGCCAGCGGCAGCACACAGATACGCAGTATTTT.